These 17 T cell receptor beta chains share one sample of origin, sequenced in a study of blood T cell repertoires in COVID-19 (dated by TCRdb to about 2020). The library was obtained by the immunoSEQ multiplex PCR assay. TCRdb mirrors the immuneACCESS table, restricted to in-frame sequences. Some clones are absent from its copies; in checked studies, under half trace to an unresolved V gene, and the reason for the others is unknown. The sample records around 130,000 clones, over 70% of which are singletons. The ten largest clones capture roughly 20% of the sample. Sequencing was done on a sample of peripheral blood. These TCRs come from an older man with acute or convalescent COVID-19.

The chain carries TRBV5-1 and TRBJ2-5; TRBD1 might be the D (6 bases). V dropped 4 bases and J dropped 1 base, with 11 bases sitting between them. There are 14 residues in the CDR3. CDR1 and CDR2 from the germline V gene are SGHRS and YFSETQ. This CDR3 reads CASSRTDGQETQYF. The CDR3, as DNA: TGCGCCAGCAGCCGGACAGACGGCCAAGAGACCCAGTACTTC.

The chain recombines TRBV5-1 with TRBJ1-6, with TRBD1 matching over 7 bases. CDR1 is SGHRS and CDR2 is YFSETQ in the germline V gene. The V segment lost 0 bases and the J segment 8 bases; nucleotides outside the gene matches: 5. This CDR3 is 15 amino acids long. This CDR3 reads CASSLDRGVHSPLHF. The CDR3 DNA reads as TGCGCCAGCAGCTTGGACAGGGGAGTTCATTCACCCCTCCACTTT.

The chain joins TRBV7-2 to TRBJ2-2; D is possibly TRBD2 (6 bases). The CDR3 is made up of 14 amino acids. CDR1 and CDR2 from the germline V gene are SGHTA and FQGNSA. Between the trimmed V and J ends, which lost 1 base and 6 bases, there was a span of 9 bases. The CDR3 is CASSLDSSAGELFF. The CDR3 DNA reads TGTGCCAGCAGCTTAGATTCTAGCGCCGGGGAGCTGTTTTTT.

The chain uses TRBV6-5 and TRBJ1-5, with TRBD1 as a possible D gene (5 bases). Trimming took 11 bases from V and 3 from J, leaving 14 bases between them. Germline V lookup: CDR1 MNHEY, CDR2 SVGAGI. The CDR3 spans 13 residues. CDR3 region: CAVGDRINQPQHF. The DNA for the CDR3 is TGTGCCGTGGGCGACAGAATCAATCAGCCCCAGCATTTT.

The chain joins TRBV4-1 to TRBJ2-4; 9 bases map to TRBD1. V was clipped by 1 base and J by 6 bases; unmatched bases: 7. The germline V gene encodes CDR1 MGHRA and CDR2 YSYEKL. The CDR3 sequence is 16 residues long. The chain's CDR3 is CASSQGPGQGRNIQYF. CDR3 nucleotide sequence: TGCGCCAGCAGCCAAGGGCCGGGACAGGGAAGAAACATTCAGTACTTC.

This rearrangement joins TRBV6-5 to TRBJ1-2; TRBD1 agrees at 8 bases. This CDR3 has 15 amino acids. Germline CDR1 and CDR2: MNHEY and SVGAGI. The V segment lost 4 bases and the J segment 5 bases; nucleotides outside the gene matches: 9. The chain's CDR3 is CASSWEGQGTYGYTF. The CDR3 DNA is TGTGCCAGCAGTTGGGAAGGACAGGGTACTTATGGCTACACCTTC.

This clone showed up many times. In nucleotides, the CDR3 is TGCGCCAGCAGCTTGGAACGGGGTTTGGGGATAGCCAAAAACATTCAGTACTTC. Translation: CASSLERGLGIAKNIQYF. This chain uses TRBV5-1 with TRBJ2-4, with a weak D call TRBD2 (5 bases). CDR1 is SGHRS and CDR2 is YFSETQ in the germline V gene. The V end lost 0 bases, the J end lost 0 bases, and 16 bases lay between the germline ends. This CDR3 has 18 residues.

J is TRBJ2-2 and V is TRBV7-2, with TRBD2 matching 11 bases. This CDR3 has 16 residues. V lost 2 bases, J lost 7 bases, and 6 bases stayed unmatched. Germline CDR1 SGHTA, CDR2 FQGNSA. This CDR3 is CASSLTLAGGVGELFF. The CDR3, as DNA: TGTGCCAGCAGCTTAACCCTAGCGGGGGGCGTCGGGGAGCTGTTTTTT.

V and J are TRBV15 and TRBJ1-2, with 7 bases fitting TRBD1. This CDR3 region has 14 residues. Germline-derived CDR1 and CDR2 are LNHNV and YYDKDF (reference sequence). After removal of 1 base from V and 1 base from J, the junction contained 0 bases not matched to a gene. Written as DNA, the CDR3 is TGTGCCACCAGCAGAGGACAGGGTAACTATGGCTACACCTTC. This gives the protein CATSRGQGNYGYTF.

V and J are TRBV7-9 and TRBJ2-5; 7 positions match TRBD2. This CDR3 is built from 14 residues. V lost 5 bases to trimming and J lost 5 bases; unmatched junction nucleotides: 8. Germline assignment: CDR1 SEHNR and CDR2 FQNEAQ (reference sequence). The CDR3 loop is CASSPLAGVETQYF. CDR3 nucleotide sequence: TGTGCCAGCAGCCCCCTTGCGGGGGTCGAGACCCAGTACTTC.

Here the CDR3 DNA reads TGCGCCAGCACTCAACAGGGTTTAAGCACAGATACGCAGTATTTT. Its protein is CASTQQGLSTDTQYF. The V gene is TRBV5-1, the J gene TRBJ2-3, with D possibly being TRBD1 (6 bases). This CDR3 spans 15 amino acids. Germline CDR1 is SGHRS and CDR2 is YFSETQ. Trimming shortened V by 6 bases and J by 0 bases, and 14 bases separated the two germline ends.

The CDR3 nucleotides are TGTGCCAGCTCACCACCGTTGACAGTCTCTGGAAACACCATATATTTT. Translated: CASSPPLTVSGNTIYF. This chain connects TRBV18 to TRBJ1-3; weak D call: TRBD1 (5 bases). CDR1 is KGHSH and CDR2 is LQKENI in the germline V gene. The V end was cut by 0 bases, the J end by 0 bases, with 9 bases between. This CDR3 is built from 16 residues.

The chain recombines TRBV5-4 with TRBJ1-1; D possibly corresponds to TRBD1 (5 bases). The V end lost 3 bases, the J end lost 4 bases, and 16 bases lay between the germline ends. The CDR3 is 15 residues long. Germline V CDR1 and CDR2: SGHNT, YYREEE (reference sequence). This chain's CDR3 is CASSSARNGGTEAFF. CDR3 sequence (DNA): TGTGCCAGCAGCTCTGCCAGAAACGGGGGCACTGAAGCTTTCTTT. Supplemented by reference TRBV5-4 and TRBJ1-1, the full variable domain reads ETGVTQSPTHLIKTRGQQVTLRCSSQSGHNTVSWYQQALGQGPQFIFQYYREEENGRGNFPPRFSGLQFPNYSSELNVNALELDDSALYLCASSSARNGGTEAFFGQGTRLTVV.

The chain uses TRBV18 and TRBJ1-2; TRBD1 matches at 9 bases. The CDR3 runs 13 residues. The germline V gene encodes CDR1 KGHSH and CDR2 LQKENI. The ends lost 3 bases at V and 6 bases at J; junction bases unmatched: 2. DNA for the CDR3: TGTGCCAGCTCACCGGGACAGGGAAATGGCTACACCTTC. Its translation is CASSPGQGNGYTF.

In its sample, this clone was seen once. The genes are TRBV4-1 and TRBJ2-1; TRBD2 matches 7 bases. Germline V gene sequence: CDR1 MGHRA, CDR2 YSYEKL. The CDR3 sequence is 17 residues long. V shed 4 bases, J shed 0 bases, and the junction held 9 bases outside the gene matches. DNA for the CDR3: TGCGCCAGCAGCCCCCCAGCGGGGTTAAGCTCCTACAATGAGCAGTTCTTC. Translation gives CASSPPAGLSSYNEQFF.

This clone was observed a few times. The CDR3 coding sequence is TGTGCCAGCAGCCAGTCAGGCTTTGCAACTAATGAAAAACTGTTTTTT. It encodes CASSQSGFATNEKLFF. The J gene is TRBJ1-4, the V gene TRBV28, with no clear D. CDR3 size: 16 residues. The germline gives CDR1 MDHEN, CDR2 SYDVKM. V lost 6 bases and J lost 0, with 14 bases in between.

The V and J genes are TRBV5-1 and TRBJ1-1; D might be TRBD1 (6 bases). The CDR3 loop spans 13 amino acids. Between the trimmed V and J ends, which lost 3 bases and 4 bases, there was a span of 10 bases. In germline, CDR1 is SGHRS, CDR2 YFSETQ. In nucleotides, the CDR3 is TGCGCCAGCAGCTCGACAGGAATCACTGAAGCTTTCTTT. Amino acid sequence: CASSSTGITEAFF. The full variable domain, its missing parts supplied by reference TRBV5-1 and TRBJ1-1, is KAGVTQTPRYLIKTRGQQVTLSCSPISGHRSVSWYQQTPGQGLQFLFEYFSETQRNKGNFPGRFSGRQFSNSRSEMNVSTLELGDSALYLCASSSTGITEAFFGQGTRLTVV.